The 2 T cell receptor beta chains given below trace back to one sample, sequenced in a study of T cells in women clearing cervical HPV infection. Assay: immunoSEQ multiplex PCR; the TCRdb copy retains only in-frame clones and omits some. The table for this sample gives about 30,000 clones. Sequencing input: blood buffy coat. The receptors shown here come from a woman aged 18 to 75 with a cervical HPV16 infection that either progressed to CIN3+ or cleared (not recorded which).

Regarding this clone: The observed sequence ends 3 residues before the CDR3 terminus, with the missing tail filled in from the germline J gene. The genes are TRBV19 and TRBJ2-5; possible D gene TRBD1, 6 bases. The CDR3 totals 14 residues. Between the trimmed V and J ends, which lost 1 base and 2 bases, there was a span of 8 bases. Germline CDR1 reads LNHDA; CDR2 reads SQIVND (reference sequence). The sequenced CDR3 bases are TGTGCCAGTAGTATAGTAACAGGGCAAGAGACC. Translation: CASSIVTGQET. In full, the CDR3 reads CASSIVTGQETQYF.

A word on this clone: The read comes to an end 3 residues before the CDR3 does, leaving the germline J gene to fill in the end. This chain connects TRBV2 to TRBJ2-7, with 8 bases identical to TRBD1. The CDR3 spans 15 residues. With V trimmed by 7 bases and J by 6 bases, 14 bases remained unmatched. Looked up from germline, CDR1 is SNHLY and CDR2 is FYNNEI. The CDR3 DNA, read in part, is TGTGCCAGCACTAAGGGGGACAGGACCCGCTTCGAG. Encoded protein: CASTKGDRTRFE. The CDR3 in full is CASTKGDRTRFEQYF.